What follows are 26 T cell receptor beta chains derived from one specimen sequenced in a study of control samples from healthy donors and cancer patients. Libraries were prepared by immunoSEQ multiplex PCR; TCRdb keeps only in-frame clonotypes and omits some of them. Counted here are approximately 110,000 clones, about 89% occurring once; the ten biggest clones make up approximately 15%. The sample comprised blood. The origin of the receptors is a woman between 45 and 60 years old in good health.

The V gene is TRBV10-3, the J gene TRBJ1-6; D unclear. The CDR3 extends over 18 amino acids. V was clipped by 2 bases and J by 8 bases, with 22 bases between them. Germline-derived CDR1 and CDR2 are ENHRY and SYGVKD. The DNA for the CDR3 is TGTGCCATCAGTGAGACGACAAGTTCAGCTCCCGGGGATTCACCCCTCCACTTT. This sequence encodes CAISETTSSAPGDSPLHF.

The chain carries TRBV19 and TRBJ2-7; perhaps D is TRBD1 or TRBD2 (7 bases each). Germline V lookup: CDR1 LNHDA, CDR2 SQIVND (reference sequence). V was shortened by 4 bases and J by 5 bases, with 15 bases between the two germline ends. The CDR3 has 14 residues. CDR3 in amino acids: CASSTSQGGHEQYF. For the CDR3, the DNA is TGTGCCAGTAGTACCTCCCAGGGGGGGCACGAGCAGTACTTC.

The V and J genes are TRBV7-6 and TRBJ1-1, with D unresolved. V gave up 5 bases and J gave up 7 bases, with 20 bases separating them. Germline CDR1 and CDR2: SGHVS and FNYEAQ. This CDR3 has 15 amino acids. CDR3 residues: CASSPGWGGDDEAFF. CDR3 sequence (DNA): TGTGCCAGCAGCCCCGGTTGGGGTGGGGATGATGAAGCTTTCTTT.

This clone was recorded once. The chain carries TRBV7-9 and TRBJ1-5; D gene uncertain. Between the trimmed V and J ends, which lost 3 bases and 6 bases, there was a span of 12 bases. The CDR3 is made up of 14 amino acids. CDR1 is SEHNR, CDR2 FQNEAQ, per germline (reference sequence). The DNA of the CDR3 is TGTGCCAGCAGCTTGAGTGGAAGCGGTCAGCCCCAGCATTTT. Translating gives CASSLSGSGQPQHF.

The chain has TRBV7-9 and TRBJ1-3; no definite D call. V shed 2 bases and J shed 0 bases, with 14 bases lying between them. The CDR3 has 17 residues. In germline, CDR1 is SEHNR, CDR2 FQNEAQ (reference sequence). This CDR3 is CASSLSGAEGSGNTIYF. The CDR3 DNA is TGTGCCAGCAGCTTAAGCGGAGCAGAAGGCTCTGGAAACACCATATATTTT. Filled out from reference TRBV7-9 and TRBJ1-3, the complete variable domain reads DTGVSQNPRHKITKRGQNVTFRCDPISEHNRLYWYRQTLGQGPEFLTYFQNEAQLEKSRLLSDRFSAERPKGSFSTLEIQRTEQGDSAMYLCASSLSGAEGSGNTIYFGEGSWLTVV.

This clone showed up just once. This rearrangement joins TRBV7-9 to TRBJ1-6, with TRBD1 matching 7 bases. This CDR3 comprises 14 residues. The ends lost 3 bases at V and 10 bases at J; junction bases unmatched: 6. Germline loops: CDR1 SEHNR, CDR2 FQNEAQ (reference sequence). CDR3 region: CASSFLDRRSPLHF. DNA of the CDR3: TGTGCCAGCAGCTTTTTGGACAGGAGGTCACCCCTCCACTTT.

The chain employs TRBV5-1 and TRBJ1-5, with D hard to call. The CDR3 loop spans 17 amino acids. V was pared by 0 bases and J by 0 bases, with 13 bases between. Germline lookup yields CDR1 SGHRS and CDR2 YFSETQ. Written as DNA, the CDR3 is TGCGCCAGCAGCTTGGCCCACCCAGCTTATAGCAATCAGCCCCAGCATTTT. It yields the protein CASSLAHPAYSNQPQHF.

This clone was observed a few times. The chain is built from TRBV9 and TRBJ2-2; the D is unclear. Germline CDR1 is SGDLS and CDR2 is YYNGEE. The CDR3 is 13 amino acids. The V end was cut by 0 bases, the J end by 5 bases, with 5 bases between. In nucleotides, the CDR3 is TGTGCCAGCAGCGTAGCGGGTACCGGGGAGCTGTTTTTT. Translated: CASSVAGTGELFF. The entire variable domain, with the rest obtained from reference TRBV9 and TRBJ2-2, is as follows: DSGVTQTPKHLITATGQRVTLRCSPRSGDLSVYWYQQSLDQGLQFLIQYYNGEERAKGNILERFSAQQFPDLHSELNLSSLELGDSALYFCASSVAGTGELFFGEGSRLTVL.

This clone was observed once. The DNA of the CDR3 is TGTGCCAGCAGCGCCCTGGTAATGGAGACCCAGTACTTC. This sequence encodes CASSALVMETQYF. The chain recombines TRBV7-8 with TRBJ2-5; D gene uncertain. The CDR3 consists of 13 residues. Trimming pared 5 bases from V and 5 bases from J, leaving 12 bases between. Germline-derived CDR1 and CDR2 are SGHVS and FQNEAQ.

The chain combines TRBV19 with TRBJ2-1; D is unclear. The V gene lost 3 bases and the J gene lost 7 bases, with 7 bases spanning the gap. The CDR3 runs 12 residues. Germline-derived CDR1 and CDR2 are LNHDA and SQIVND (reference sequence). The CDR3 DNA follows: TGTGCCAGTAGTATCTTGGGGAATGAGCAGTTCTTC. Amino acid sequence: CASSILGNEQFF.

V and J are TRBV7-6 and TRBJ2-3; 9 positions match TRBD2. Losses at the gene ends were 0 bases for V and 6 bases for J; bases not matched to a gene: 10. Germline V CDR1 and CDR2: SGHVS, FNYEAQ. The CDR3 is 17 amino acids. CDR3 in DNA: TGTGCCAGCAGCTTAGCCCCAGAGAGCGGGGGGATTGATACGCAGTATTTT. Protein sequence: CASSLAPESGGIDTQYF. Full variable domain (remainder filled in from reference TRBV7-6 and TRBJ2-3): GAGVSQSPRYKVTKRGQDVALRCDPISGHVSLYWYRQALGQGPEFLTYFNYEAQQDKSGLPNDRFSAERPEGSISTLTIQRTEQRDSAMYRCASSLAPESGGIDTQYFGPGTRLTVL.

The chain has TRBV24-1 and TRBJ2-2; 8 positions agree with TRBD2. Trimming at V came to 9 bases and at J to 0 bases, leaving 2 bases not matched to a gene. Per the germline V gene, CDR1 is KGHDR and CDR2 is SFDVKD. The CDR3 runs 14 residues. Written as DNA, the CDR3 is TGTGCCACCCAGCGGGAGCCGAACACCGGGGAGCTGTTTTTT. It is translated as CATQREPNTGELFF.

With regard to this clone: Different DNA sequences within this sample yield the same CDR3. CDR3 nucleotide sequence: TGTGCCAGCAGTCCGAACACTGAAGCTTTCTTT. Residues: CASSPNTEAFF. This chain connects TRBV12-3 or TRBV12-4 to TRBJ1-1; D call uncertain. CDR3 size: 11 residues. V was pared by 5 bases and J by 1 base, with 2 bases between.

This chain joins TRBV19 and TRBJ1-5; 7 bases are a match to TRBD1. The CDR3 has 14 residues. Unmatched junction bases numbered 5, after V lost 7 bases and J lost 2 bases. The germline V gene has CDR1 LNHDA and CDR2 SQIVND (reference sequence). The CDR3 here is CASNRQGGNQPQHF. The CDR3 DNA is TGTGCCAGTAACCGACAGGGAGGCAATCAGCCCCAGCATTTT.

This chain uses TRBV7-6 with TRBJ2-1, with D perhaps matching TRBD2 (6 bases). This CDR3 region has 18 residues. Trimming took 5 bases from V and 0 from J, leaving 20 bases between them. From germline, CDR1 is SGHVS and CDR2 FNYEAQ. The CDR3 bases are TGTGCCAGCAGCCCACAGTTAGCGGCGGCTAGCTCCTACAATGAGCAGTTCTTC. Its translation: CASSPQLAAASSYNEQFF.

This sequence joins TRBV4-3 and TRBJ2-3; TRBD2 matches 14 bases. Germline V CDR1 and CDR2: LGHNA, YSLEER. The V gene end was trimmed by 0 bases and the J gene end by 5 bases; junction bases not matched to a gene: 13. This CDR3 has 20 amino acids. CDR3 protein: CASSQESGTSGSSVEDTQYF. In DNA, the CDR3 is TGCGCCAGCAGCCAAGAATCGGGGACTAGCGGGAGTTCGGTGGAAGATACGCAGTATTTT.

This sequence joins TRBV6-1 and TRBJ1-2; 8 bases are a match to TRBD1. V was clipped by 0 bases and J by 4 bases; unmatched bases: 4. CDR1 is MNHNS and CDR2 is SASEGT in the germline V gene. The length of the CDR3 is 15 residues. This CDR3 reads CASSEARGLSYGYTF. Written as DNA, the CDR3 is TGTGCCAGCAGTGAAGCCAGGGGGCTGTCCTATGGCTACACCTTC.

The chain couples TRBV27 to TRBJ2-5; no clear D gene. The CDR3 runs 13 residues. Germline CDR1 is MNHEY and CDR2 is SMNVEV (reference sequence). V lost 9 bases and J lost 1, with 12 bases in between. This CDR3 is CASKEHSQETQYF. CDR3 coding DNA: TGTGCCAGTAAAGAGCACAGCCAAGAGACCCAGTACTTC.

The rearrangement uses TRBV30 and TRBJ2-2, with 9 bases identical to TRBD1. Unmatched junction bases numbered 2, after V lost 3 bases and J lost 3 bases. Per the germline V gene, CDR1 is GTSNPN and CDR2 is SVGIG (reference sequence). The CDR3 runs 14 residues. The CDR3 spells CAWRGQGYTGELFF. For the CDR3, the DNA is TGTGCCTGGAGGGGACAGGGATACACCGGGGAGCTGTTTTTT. Looking up the rest from reference TRBV30 and TRBJ2-2 gives the full variable domain: SQTIHQWPATLVQPVGSPLSLECTVEGTSNPNLYWYRQAAGRGLQLLFYSVGIGQISSEVPQNLSASRPQDRQFILSSKKLLLSDSGFYLCAWRGQGYTGELFFGEGSRLTVL.

This sequence joins TRBV6-6 and TRBJ2-2, with no clear D. The V end was cut by 5 bases, the J end by 4 bases, with 8 bases between. The CDR3 has 13 amino acids. Germline V CDR1 and CDR2: MNHNY, SVGAGI (reference sequence). The CDR3 sequence is CASSKYSTGELFF. As DNA, the CDR3 is TGTGCCAGCAGTAAATACTCCACCGGGGAGCTGTTTTTT.

Here the CDR3 DNA reads TGTGCCAGCAGCTTAGCGCTGGAGGTTAATCATGAAAAACTGTTTTTT. It translates to CASSLALEVNHEKLFF. The chain recombines TRBV7-9 with TRBJ1-4; no definite D call. The length of the CDR3 is 16 residues. Germline values: CDR1 SEHNR, CDR2 FQNEAQ (reference sequence). The V end was cut by 0 bases, the J end by 6 bases, with 14 bases between.

The rearrangement links TRBV5-1 to TRBJ1-1; 7 nucleotides match TRBD1. V gave up 0 bases and J gave up 4 bases; unmatched junction bases: 6. The CDR3 loop spans 15 amino acids. CDR1 SGHRS and CDR2 YFSETQ come from the germline V gene. The CDR3 is CASSLGRQGGTEAFF. In DNA, the CDR3 is TGCGCCAGCAGCTTGGGTAGACAGGGAGGCACTGAAGCTTTCTTT.

The genes are TRBV6-5 and TRBJ1-1, with D perhaps TRBD1 (6 bases). The V and J ends lost 7 bases and 6 bases respectively, with 21 bases between them. From germline, CDR1 is MNHEY and CDR2 SVGAGI. The CDR3 covers 15 residues. In DNA form, the CDR3 reads TGTGCCAGCAAACCCCAAGGGGGGAAAATCCCTGAAGCTTTCTTT. It is translated as CASKPQGGKIPEAFF.

The chain recombines TRBV29-1 with TRBJ1-1; D remains unclear. CDR3 length: 15 residues. The ends were cut back, 7 bases at V and 0 bases at J, with 18 bases in the middle. Germline V CDR1 and CDR2: SQVTM, ANQGSEA. The CDR3 reads CSATKGSPMNTEAFF. CDR3 bases: TGCAGCGCTACCAAAGGGAGTCCCATGAACACTGAAGCTTTCTTT.

This chain uses TRBV5-3 with TRBJ1-4; unclear D gene. TRBV5-3 has ORF status, its function being uncertain. The CDR3 is made up of 14 amino acids. The V end lost 6 bases, the J end lost 5 bases, and 14 bases lay between the germline ends. DNA of the CDR3: TGTGCCAGAAAGGGCCCCCCAATGAATGAAAAACTGTTTTTT. It codes for CARKGPPMNEKLFF.

The J gene is TRBJ2-7, the V gene TRBV10-1, with D unresolved. Trimming cost V 1 base and J 0 bases, with 13 bases left between them. Germline CDR1 WNHNN, CDR2 SYGVQD (reference sequence). This CDR3 contains 16 residues. CDR3 in DNA: TGCGCCAGCAGTGAGTGGGGTTATGGCACCTCCTACGAGCAGTACGTC. It codes for CASSEWGYGTSYEQYV.